The count of the clone carrying this T cell receptor beta chain is one. Its specificity is unknown. Every participant gave one or more pre-ART and two or more post-ART PBMC samples. Every one of the participants with HIV received treatment in the United States. Sequencing used immunoSEQ v3.0 at survey level. The protocol was immunoSEQ multiplex PCR, while the TCRdb copy is restricted to in-frame clones and leaves out a portion. The sample holds 25,000 to 35,000 clones; about 93% are singletons and the top ten take about 6%. The record originates from a study of long-term antiretroviral therapy in people with HIV. Study-wide points: Blood in the study was drawn between the mid-2000s and the late 2010s, possibly under older ART regimens, which may be less effective than current ones. HIV repertoires had narrower CDR3 length ranges than controls.

Germline lookup yields CDR1 SNHLY and CDR2 FYNNEI. V lost 7 bases to trimming and J lost 3 bases, with 10 bases between them. This CDR3 comprises 12 residues. This rearrangement joins TRBV2 to TRBJ2-7; no clear D. Here the sequenced sample was unsorted PBMCs, taken about 6.5 years after starting antiretroviral therapy. The receptor's source is a woman in her forties with HIV. The DNA of the CDR3 is TGTGCCAGCAATCAAGGGAACTACGAGCAGTACTTC. Protein product: CASNQGNYEQYF.